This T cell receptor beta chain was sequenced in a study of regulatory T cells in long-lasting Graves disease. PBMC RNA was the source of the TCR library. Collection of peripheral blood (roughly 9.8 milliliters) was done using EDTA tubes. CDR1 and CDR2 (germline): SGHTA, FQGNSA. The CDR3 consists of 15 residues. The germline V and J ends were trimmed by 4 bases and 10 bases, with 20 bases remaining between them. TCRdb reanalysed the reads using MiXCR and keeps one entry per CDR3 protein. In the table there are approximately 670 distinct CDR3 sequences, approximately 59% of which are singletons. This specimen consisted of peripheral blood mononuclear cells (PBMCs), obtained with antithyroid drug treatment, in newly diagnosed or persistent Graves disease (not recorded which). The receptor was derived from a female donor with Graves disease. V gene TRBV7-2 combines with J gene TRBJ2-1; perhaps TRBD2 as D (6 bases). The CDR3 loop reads CASSSGVSGGSEQFF. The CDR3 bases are TGTGCCAGCAGCTCCGGCGTTAGCGGAGGGTCGGAGCAGTTCTTC.